This TCR beta chain was documented in a study of blood T cell repertoires in COVID-19. Overall study context: Nucleic acid was either cDNA or gDNA, and it came from T cells, B-cell-depleted T cells, or PBMCs.

Germline V gene sequence: CDR1 KGHSH, CDR2 LQKENI. This CDR3 has 16 residues. Recovered status in Cohort 3 required two negative PCRs, clearance, or symptom resolution. With regard to this clone: A read error may account for a junction end that differs from germline.

Measured with immunoSEQ multiplex PCR; TCRdb has only the in-frame clones, and not every one. The sample shows fewer than 350,000 clones, 75% to 90% of them seen only once. This receptor was obtained from a woman aged 45 to 65 who had recovered from COVID-19. V gene TRBV18 combines with J gene TRBJ2-3; the match to TRBD2 covers 8 bases. Sequencing was carried out using PBMCs or T cells enriched from blood (not recorded which). The DNA of the CDR3 is TGTGCCGGCTCACAACCGGGACTAGGCCATACAGATACGCAGTATTTT. Translated: CAGSQPGLGHTDTQYF.